What follows is one T cell receptor (beta chain) and its context. Its antigen is as yet unknown. The CDR3 is made up of 14 amino acids. Trimming took 7 bases from V and 3 from J; bases not matched to a gene: 7. From germline, CDR1 is SNHLY and CDR2 FYNNEI. This sample stems from a study of T cells in localized non-small cell lung cancer. Study-wide findings and caveats: When the top 100 tumor clones were examined, a median approximately 59 of them also appeared in the adjacent lung, which was paired and uninvolved. Sequencing, confined to only one tumor region, leaves heterogeneity possible. The highest T cell clonality was in uninvolved adjacent lung, above tumor. The study linked higher blood T cell density to longer overall survival.

Using immunoSEQ multiplex PCR, the repertoire was profiled, and TCRdb retains in-frame clones only, with some absent. Counted here are 14,000 to 15,000 clones, about 85% occurring once; the ten biggest clones make up 4.2%. The rearrangement uses TRBV2 and TRBJ2-5; TRBD1 matches 8 bases. The specimen was peripheral blood, collected before any cancer treatment. This sequence was found in a woman aged 35-75 years with stage I lung adenocarcinoma. The CDR3 bases are TGTGCCAGCATCGCCAGGACAGGGAAAGAGACCCAGTACTTC. This encodes CASIARTGKETQYF.